The 15 T cell receptor beta chains below come from one sample, sequenced in a study of T cell responses to AZD1222 COVID-19 vaccine. Assay: immunoSEQ multiplex PCR; the TCRdb copy retains only in-frame clones and omits some. The table shows over 150,000 clones, with more than 80% occurring only once. Sequenced here: peripheral blood, sampled on day 0 of AZD1222 vaccination. These receptors came from an adult in good health.

This rearrangement joins TRBV6-5 to TRBJ1-2; D gene ambiguous. The CDR3 extends over 14 amino acids. CDR1 and CDR2 from the germline V gene are MNHEY and SVGAGI. Trimming cost V 4 bases and J 4 bases, with 13 bases left between them. The CDR3 coding sequence is TGTGCCAGCAGTTCAGCGTCCCGAGGCTATGGCTACACCTTC. It specifies CASSSASRGYGYTF.

The rearrangement joins TRBV7-2 to TRBJ1-5; 7 positions agree with TRBD1. CDR3 size: 14 residues. Germline V gene data show CDR1 as SGHTA and CDR2 as FQGNSA. With V trimmed by 3 bases and J by 5 bases, 4 bases remained unmatched. CDR3 residues: CASSLNTGDQPQHF. The CDR3, as DNA: TGTGCCAGCAGCTTGAATACAGGGGATCAGCCCCAGCATTTT.

CDR3 in amino acids: CASSQAGLNGYTF. CDR3 in DNA: TGCGCCAGCAGTCAAGCAGGGTTGAATGGCTACACCTTC. The gene calls are TRBV10-2 and TRBJ1-2; weak D call: TRBD1 (5 bases). The CDR3 length is 13 residues. Trimming removed 5 bases at V and 6 bases at J, with 13 bases between. Germline V gene sequence: CDR1 WSHSY, CDR2 SAAADI.

This clone was seen a single time. This sequence joins TRBV9 and TRBJ1-2; D might be TRBD1 (5 bases). The V gene's germline CDR1 is SGDLS and CDR2 YYNGEE. The CDR3 is 16 residues long. V shed 0 bases and J shed 6 bases, with 18 bases lying between them. The CDR3 loop reads CASSVEGARRRNGYTF. DNA of the CDR3: TGTGCCAGCAGCGTAGAAGGGGCCCGAAGGAGGAATGGCTACACCTTC.

The V and J genes are TRBV10-3 and TRBJ2-5; 8 bases align to TRBD1. The CDR3 extends over 12 amino acids. The germline V gene has CDR1 ENHRY and CDR2 SYGVKD. V lost 11 bases and J lost 4; bases outside the gene matches: 6. The CDR3 is CAAQGAGETQYF. In DNA form, the CDR3 reads TGTGCCGCCCAGGGGGCAGGAGAGACCCAGTACTTC.

CDR3 sequence: CASRWGQGNEKLFF. The CDR3 DNA reads TGTGCCAGTAGATGGGGGCAGGGTAATGAAAAACTGTTTTTT. V usage is TRBV19 and J usage is TRBJ1-4; possibly TRBD1 for D (6 bases). Germline CDR1 is LNHDA and CDR2 is SQIVND (reference sequence). Trimming took 6 bases from V and 4 from J, leaving 12 bases between them. CDR3 length: 14 residues. The variable domain in full, completed from reference TRBV19 and TRBJ1-4, reads DGGITQSPKYLFRKEGQNVTLSCEQNLNHDAMYWYRQDPGQGLRLIYYSQIVNDFQKGDIAEGYSVSREKKESFPLTVTSAQKNPTAFYLCASRWGQGNEKLFFGSGTQLSVL.

The rearrangement links TRBV30 to TRBJ2-1, with D maybe TRBD1 (5 bases). The germline V and J ends were trimmed by 2 bases and 3 bases, with 14 bases remaining between them. This CDR3 has 15 amino acids. In germline, CDR1 is GTSNPN, CDR2 SVGIG (reference sequence). In DNA, the CDR3 is TGTGCCTGGAGTAGTAGGGGCCCCCTCTACAATGAGCAGTTCTTC. The encoded protein is CAWSSRGPLYNEQFF.

The CDR3: CASSMRLAGPYNEQFF. The CDR3 region has the DNA TGTGCCAGTAGTATGAGACTAGCGGGACCCTACAATGAGCAGTTCTTC. The chain is built from TRBV19 and TRBJ2-1, with 11 bases aligning to TRBD2. This CDR3 has 16 residues. From germline, CDR1 is LNHDA and CDR2 SQIVND (reference sequence). V lost 3 bases, J lost 2 bases, and 3 bases stayed unmatched.

The chain couples TRBV5-8 to TRBJ2-5; D not resolved. The V gene's germline CDR1 is SGHTS and CDR2 YDEGEE. V dropped 1 base and J dropped 2 bases, with 6 bases sitting between them. This CDR3 has 13 amino acids. Here the CDR3 reads CASSLIRQETQYF. CDR3 in DNA: TGTGCCAGCAGCTTGATCCGTCAAGAGACCCAGTACTTC.

This clone showed up just once. J is TRBJ2-7 and V is TRBV24-1; 11 nucleotides align to TRBD1. The CDR3 consists of 15 residues. CDR1 KGHDR and CDR2 SFDVKD come from the germline V gene. J was trimmed by 3 bases and V by 3 bases; bases with no gene match: 3. CDR3 DNA sequence: TGTGCCACCAGTGATCCGGGACAGGGGGTCTACGAGCAGTACTTC. It is translated as CATSDPGQGVYEQYF.

The gene calls are TRBV7-8 and TRBJ1-1; D ambiguous. CDR1 is SGHVS and CDR2 is FQNEAQ in the germline V gene. The CDR3 is made up of 15 amino acids. Between the trimmed V and J ends, which lost 5 bases and 4 bases, there was a span of 17 bases. The CDR3 loop is CASSPGWGGITEAFF. The CDR3 DNA reads as TGTGCCAGCAGCCCAGGTTGGGGTGGAATCACTGAAGCTTTCTTT.

This chain joins TRBV5-4 and TRBJ2-3, with 10 nucleotides matching TRBD2. The V and J ends lost 1 base and 0 bases, in that order; junction bases with no gene match: 2. The CDR3 is made up of 16 amino acids. CDR1 and CDR2 (germline): SGHNT, YYREEE (reference sequence). The DNA of the CDR3 is TGTGCCAGCAGCTTGAAGCGGGGGGGGAGCACAGATACGCAGTATTTT. It codes for CASSLKRGGSTDTQYF.

V and J are TRBV4-1 and TRBJ2-3; TRBD1 might be the D (7 bases). Trimming pared 1 base from V and 5 bases from J, leaving 13 bases between. Germline CDR1 reads MGHRA; CDR2 reads YSYEKL. The CDR3 length is 15 residues. Here the CDR3 reads CASSQGQGGRDTQYF. In nucleotides, the CDR3 is TGCGCCAGCAGCCAAGGACAGGGAGGTAGAGATACGCAGTATTTT.

This sequence joins TRBV19 and TRBJ1-2; 9 bases fit TRBD1. Germline V gene lookup returns CDR1 LNHDA and CDR2 SQIVND (reference sequence). The CDR3 is 13 amino acids. V trimming: 9 bases; J trimming: 7 bases; junction bases outside the gene matches: 9. The CDR3 DNA reads TGTGCCAGCCAACAGGGGGCCCTTGGTGGCTACACCTTC. This codes for CASQQGALGGYTF.

The chain uses TRBV2 and TRBJ2-7, with D unresolved. Trimming shortened V by 4 bases and J by 2 bases, and 0 bases separated the two germline ends. There are 10 residues in the CDR3. Germline-derived CDR1 and CDR2 are SNHLY and FYNNEI. The CDR3 region has the DNA TGTGCCAGCAGTGCCTACGAGCAGTACTTC. Protein product: CASSAYEQYF.